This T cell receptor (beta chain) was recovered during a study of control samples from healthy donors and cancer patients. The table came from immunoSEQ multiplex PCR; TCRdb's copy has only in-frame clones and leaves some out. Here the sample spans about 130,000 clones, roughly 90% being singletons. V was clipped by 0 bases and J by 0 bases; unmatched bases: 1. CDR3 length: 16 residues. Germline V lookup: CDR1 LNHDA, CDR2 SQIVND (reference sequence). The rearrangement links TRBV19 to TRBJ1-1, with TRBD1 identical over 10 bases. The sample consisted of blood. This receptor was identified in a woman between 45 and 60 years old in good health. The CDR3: CASSIEGQGMNTEAFF. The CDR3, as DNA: TGTGCCAGTAGTATAGAGGGACAGGGGATGAACACTGAAGCTTTCTTT.